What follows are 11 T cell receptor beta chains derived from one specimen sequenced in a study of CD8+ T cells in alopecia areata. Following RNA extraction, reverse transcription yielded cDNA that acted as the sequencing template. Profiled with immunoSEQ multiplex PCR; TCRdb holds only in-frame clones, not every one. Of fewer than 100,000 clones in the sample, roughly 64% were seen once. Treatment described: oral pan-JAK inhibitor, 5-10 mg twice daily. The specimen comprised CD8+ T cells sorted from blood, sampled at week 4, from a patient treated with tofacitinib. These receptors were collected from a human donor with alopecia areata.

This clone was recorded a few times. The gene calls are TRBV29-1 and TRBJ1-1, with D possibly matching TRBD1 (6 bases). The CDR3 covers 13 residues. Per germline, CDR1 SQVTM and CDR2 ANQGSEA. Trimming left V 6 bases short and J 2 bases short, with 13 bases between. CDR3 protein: CSVQGLENTEAFF. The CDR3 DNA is TGCAGCGTGCAGGGGTTGGAAAACACTGAAGCTTTCTTT.

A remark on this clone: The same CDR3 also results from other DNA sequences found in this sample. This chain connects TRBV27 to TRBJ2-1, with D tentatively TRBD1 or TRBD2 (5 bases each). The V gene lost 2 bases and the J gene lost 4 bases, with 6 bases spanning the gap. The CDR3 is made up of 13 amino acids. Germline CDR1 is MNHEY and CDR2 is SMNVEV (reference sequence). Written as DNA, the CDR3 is TGTGCCAGCAGTTTAGAGGGGTACAATGAGCAGTTCTTC. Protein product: CASSLEGYNEQFF.

CDR3 in DNA: TGCGCCAGCAGCCAAGGTACGGGGGACGGAACCTACAATGAGCAGTTCTTC. Protein product: CASSQGTGDGTYNEQFF. V and J are TRBV4-3 and TRBJ2-1; possible D gene TRBD2, 6 bases. This CDR3 is built from 17 residues. Germline V gene lookup returns CDR1 LGHNA and CDR2 YSLEER. V was clipped by 1 base and J by 2 bases, with 15 bases between them.

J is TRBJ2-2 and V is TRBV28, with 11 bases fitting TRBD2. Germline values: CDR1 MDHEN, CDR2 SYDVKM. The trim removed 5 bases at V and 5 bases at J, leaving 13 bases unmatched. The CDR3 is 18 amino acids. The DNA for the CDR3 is TGTGCCAGCAGTATAGCGGGAGGGCCTTACCCTGGGACCGGGGAGCTGTTTTTT. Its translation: CASSIAGGPYPGTGELFF.

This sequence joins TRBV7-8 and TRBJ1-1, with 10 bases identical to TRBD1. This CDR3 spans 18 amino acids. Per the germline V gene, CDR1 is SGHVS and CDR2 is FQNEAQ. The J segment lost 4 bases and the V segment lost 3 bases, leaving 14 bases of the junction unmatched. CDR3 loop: CASSFPVRQGAFGTEAFF. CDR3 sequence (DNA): TGTGCCAGCAGCTTTCCGGTGAGACAGGGGGCGTTTGGCACTGAAGCTTTCTTT.

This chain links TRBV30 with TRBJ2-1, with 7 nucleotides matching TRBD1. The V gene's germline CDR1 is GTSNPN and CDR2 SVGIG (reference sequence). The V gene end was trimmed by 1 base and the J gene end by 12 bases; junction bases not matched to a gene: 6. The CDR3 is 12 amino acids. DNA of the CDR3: TGTGCCTGGAGTGAGACAGGGAGCGGGCAGTTCTTC. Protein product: CAWSETGSGQFF.

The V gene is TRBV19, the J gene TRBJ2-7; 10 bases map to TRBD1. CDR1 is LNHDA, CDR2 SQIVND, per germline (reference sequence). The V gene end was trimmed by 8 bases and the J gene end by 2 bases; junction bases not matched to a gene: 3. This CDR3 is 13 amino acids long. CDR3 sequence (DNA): TGTGCCAGTTCCGGGACAGGGGCCTACGAGCAGTACTTC. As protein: CASSGTGAYEQYF.

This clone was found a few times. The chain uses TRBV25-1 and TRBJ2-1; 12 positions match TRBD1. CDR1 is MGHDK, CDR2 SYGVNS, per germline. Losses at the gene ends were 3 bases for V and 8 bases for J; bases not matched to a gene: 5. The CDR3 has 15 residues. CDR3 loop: CASSDSGQGAYEQFF. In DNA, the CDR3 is TGTGCCAGCAGTGACTCGGGACAGGGGGCGTATGAGCAGTTCTTC.

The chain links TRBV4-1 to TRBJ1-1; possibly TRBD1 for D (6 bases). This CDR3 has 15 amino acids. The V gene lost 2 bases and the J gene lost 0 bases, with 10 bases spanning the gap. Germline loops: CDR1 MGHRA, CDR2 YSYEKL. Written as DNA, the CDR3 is TGCGCCAGCAGCCAACCCGGACAGATGAACACTGAAGCTTTCTTT. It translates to CASSQPGQMNTEAFF.

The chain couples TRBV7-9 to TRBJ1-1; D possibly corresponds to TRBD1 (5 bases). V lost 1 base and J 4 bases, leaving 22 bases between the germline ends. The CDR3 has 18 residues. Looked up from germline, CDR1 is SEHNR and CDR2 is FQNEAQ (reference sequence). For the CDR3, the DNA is TGTGCCAGCAGCTTAGGGCCCGGAGAGACAGTTGGAGGCACTGAAGCTTTCTTT. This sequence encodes CASSLGPGETVGGTEAFF. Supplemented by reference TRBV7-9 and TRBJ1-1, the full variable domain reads DTGVSQNPRHKITKRGQNVTFRCDPISEHNRLYWYRQTLGQGPEFLTYFQNEAQLEKSRLLSDRFSAERPKGSFSTLEIQRTEQGDSAMYLCASSLGPGETVGGTEAFFGQGTRLTVV.

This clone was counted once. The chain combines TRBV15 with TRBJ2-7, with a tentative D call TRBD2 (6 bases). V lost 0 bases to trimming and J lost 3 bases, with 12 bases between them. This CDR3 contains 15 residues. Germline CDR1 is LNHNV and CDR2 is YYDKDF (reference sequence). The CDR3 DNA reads TGTGCCACCAGCAGAGATTCGCAGGGAGGCTACGAGCAGTACTTC. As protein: CATSRDSQGGYEQYF.